This T cell receptor beta chain was obtained from a study of T cells in Graves' hyperthyroidism and ophthalmopathy. The germline V gene has CDR1 DFQATT and CDR2 SNEGSKA (reference sequence). This CDR3 is built from 15 residues. After removal of 3 bases from V and 9 bases from J, the junction contained 9 bases not matched to a gene. From RNA transcripts, TCR beta CDR3 regions were amplified. During a first-round RT-PCR of the TCR CDR3, the HTBI primer set was used. TCRdb re-called the multiplex PCR reads through MiXCR, storing one row per CDR3 protein. The table includes under 400,000 distinct CDR3 sequences, around a sixth detected once. This clonotype was recorded at least ten times.

The rearrangement uses TRBV20-1 and TRBJ2-1; 12 bases are a match to TRBD2. The origin of this receptor is a man between 25 and 39 years old with Graves' hyperthyroidism. Sequencing was performed on blood. CDR3 bases: TGCAGTGCTAGTCGCTCTAGCGGGAGGGCCGGTGAGCAGTTCTTC. Residues: CSASRSSGRAGEQFF.